Listed below are T cell receptor beta chains from one sample, sequenced in a study of T cell responses to AZD1222 COVID-19 vaccine. The table came from immunoSEQ multiplex PCR; TCRdb's copy has only in-frame clones and leaves some out. The sample shows 95,000 to 100,000 clones, approximately 91% of them seen only once. Sequenced material: peripheral blood, taken 28 days after the second AZD1222 dose. Receptor source: an adult who received the AZD1222 COVID-19 vaccine. The CDR3 runs from the conserved cysteine through the conserved F or W. Fields, in order: D gene, V gene, clone size, J gene, CDR3 protein, CDR3 DNA. A D gene is named only where the DNA matches it firmly. Clone size is shown for a subset of rows, as once, few, many or a class of expanded clone.

TRBD1	TRBV3-1/TRBV3-2	-	TRBJ1-6	CASTSNRGGNSPLHF	TGTGCCAGCACCTCAAACAGGGGAGGTAATTCACCCCTCCACTTT
-	TRBV6-6	-	TRBJ2-1	CASSYGQSNEQFF	TGTGCCAGCAGTTACGGGCAGAGCAATGAGCAGTTCTTC
-	TRBV2	-	TRBJ2-1	CASSEGENEQFF	TGTGCCAGCAGTGAAGGGGAAAATGAGCAGTTCTTC
-	TRBV4-2	-	TRBJ1-4	CASSSGGANEKLFF	TGTGCCAGCAGCTCTGGAGGGGCCAATGAAAAACTGTTTTTT
-	TRBV27	-	TRBJ2-1	CATRVGGGHEQFF	TGTGCCACCAGGGTCGGGGGAGGTCATGAGCAGTTCTTC
-	TRBV5-1	few	TRBJ1-1	CASSLTGTFNTEAFF	TGCGCCAGCAGCTTGACCGGGACATTCAACACTGAAGCTTTCTTT
TRBD1	TRBV5-1	-	TRBJ2-2	CASSPPGQDRWELFF	TGCGCCAGCAGCCCACCGGGACAGGATCGTTGGGAGCTGTTTTTT
-	TRBV7-2	-	TRBJ2-7	CASSVNAGVWNEQYF	TGTGCCAGCAGCGTAAACGCCGGGGTTTGGAACGAGCAGTACTTC
TRBD1	TRBV27	-	TRBJ1-4	CASSYTGGYEKLFF	TGTGCCAGCAGTTATACAGGGGGATATGAAAAACTGTTTTTT
-	TRBV19	-	TRBJ2-3	CASSIGARATDTQYF	TGTGCCAGTAGTATAGGAGCTAGGGCCACAGATACGCAGTATTTT
-	TRBV12-3/TRBV12-4	-	TRBJ1-1	CASSPLEGTEAFF	TGTGCCAGCAGTCCCCTGGAGGGAACCGAAGCTTTCTTT
TRBD1	TRBV5-1	-	TRBJ1-2	CASSEPGTGFGYTF	TGCGCCAGCAGCGAGCCCGGGACAGGGTTCGGCTACACCTTC
-	TRBV6-5	-	TRBJ1-2	CASSLSGLYGYTF	TGTGCCAGCAGCTTATCGGGGCTTTATGGCTACACCTTC
-	TRBV6-5	-	TRBJ1-3	CASSYGGISSGNTIYF	TGTGCCAGCAGTTACGGGGGAATTAGCTCTGGAAACACCATATATTTT
TRBD1	TRBV7-9	-	TRBJ1-4	CASSSRQGATNEKLFF	TGTGCCAGCAGCTCCCGACAGGGGGCAACTAATGAAAAACTGTTTTTT
-	TRBV5-1	once	TRBJ2-5	CASSLGTGLETQYF	TGCGCCAGCAGCTTGGGCACAGGGCTGGAGACCCAGTACTTC
-	TRBV5-4	-	TRBJ1-1	CASSLGAGHLNTEAFF	TGTGCCAGCAGCCTCGGGGCAGGCCATTTGAACACTGAAGCTTTCTTT
-	TRBV19	once	TRBJ1-3	CASSINFRSSGNTIYF	TGTGCCAGTAGTATCAATTTCCGCAGCTCTGGAAACACCATATATTTT
TRBD1	TRBV10-3	-	TRBJ2-7	CAISAHGDRAYEQYF	TGTGCCATCAGTGCCCACGGGGACAGAGCCTACGAGCAGTACTTC
TRBD2	TRBV15	-	TRBJ2-7	CATSRDGTSPFEQYF	TGTGCCACCAGCAGAGATGGGACTAGCCCTTTTGAGCAGTACTTC
-	TRBV20-1	-	TRBJ2-1	CSASPYNEQFF	TGCAGTGCTTCCCCCTACAATGAGCAGTTCTTC
-	TRBV30	-	TRBJ2-7	CAWSLNFGHDEQYF	TGTGCCTGGAGCCTCAACTTCGGACACGACGAGCAGTACTTC